The 21 T cell receptor beta chains listed next were all sequenced from one sample in a study of Ad26.COV2.S vaccination and SARS-CoV-2 variants (dated by TCRdb to the early 2020s). Library preparation employed the immunoSEQ multiplex PCR assay. Entries here come from immuneACCESS through TCRdb and include only in-frame sequences with V and J called. Some clones fail to appear in such tables; in the studies checked, an unresolved V gene covers under half of the shortfall, and the cause of the remainder is unknown. The sample table shows about 680,000 clones, and about 89% are seen once. Of the sample, about 1.5% falls within the top ten clones. The treatment or condition label, as the study defines it: roughly 19 received Ad26.COV2.S at low or high dose, single or two shots; roughly five received placebo; per-sample allocation not given. For vaccine and placebo recipients, repertoires were sequenced using samples collected on day 63 after the first injection.

This specimen was peripheral blood, taken in a trial of Ad26.COV2.S vaccine versus placebo. These TCRs come from a person between 18 and 60 years old who received the Ad26.COV2.S COVID-19 vaccine or a placebo.

V is TRBV4-2 and J is TRBJ1-6, with D unresolved. CDR1 is LGHNA, CDR2 YNFKEQ, per germline. The CDR3 sequence is 16 residues long. V lost 2 bases, J lost 6 bases, and 14 bases lay in between. CDR3 in amino acids: CASSQPIGRINSPLHF. The CDR3 coding sequence is TGTGCCAGCAGCCAACCTATTGGACGGATTAATTCACCCCTCCACTTT.

V gene TRBV6-5 combines with J gene TRBJ2-7; 9 nucleotides agree with TRBD2. With 4 bases clipped from V and 3 bases from J, the junction kept 4 bases outside the gene matches. The germline gives CDR1 MNHEY, CDR2 SVGAGI. There are 14 residues in the CDR3. CDR3 region: CASSSLTSGYEQYF. In DNA form, the CDR3 reads TGTGCCAGCAGTTCACTGACTAGCGGCTACGAGCAGTACTTC.

The chain links TRBV23-1 to TRBJ1-5; TRBD1 matches at 9 bases. TRBV23-1 is an open reading frame, and its role is uncertain. J gave up 4 bases and V 3 bases, and 16 bases lay outside the gene matches. There are 19 residues in the CDR3. CDR3 protein: CASSHHKSGDRDGNQPQHF. The CDR3 nucleotides are TGCGCCAGCAGTCACCATAAGTCTGGGGACAGGGACGGAAATCAGCCCCAGCATTTT.

V gene TRBV2 combines with J gene TRBJ2-7, with D possibly being TRBD1 (5 bases). The V and J ends lost 7 bases and 1 base respectively, with 14 bases between them. CDR3 length: 14 amino acids. CDR1 is SNHLY and CDR2 is FYNNEI in the germline V gene. The CDR3 here is CASTRDPWSYEQYF. Here the CDR3 DNA reads TGTGCCAGCACCAGGGATCCCTGGTCCTACGAGCAGTACTTC. The complete variable domain, with remaining parts taken from reference TRBV2 and TRBJ2-7, reads EPEVTQTPSHQVTQMGQEVILRCVPISNHLYFYWYRQILGQKVEFLVSFYNNEISEKSEIFDDQFSVERPDGSNFTLKIRSTKLEDSAMYFCASTRDPWSYEQYFGPGTRLTVT.

This chain links TRBV30 with TRBJ2-7; 8 bases fit TRBD1. CDR3 length: 13 amino acids. V lost 5 bases, J lost 1 base, and 4 bases stayed unmatched. CDR1 GTSNPN and CDR2 SVGIG come from the germline V gene (reference sequence). The CDR3: CAWDRGPSYEQYF. The CDR3 nucleotides read TGTGCCTGGGACAGGGGACCTTCCTACGAGCAGTACTTC.

The chain couples TRBV7-2 to TRBJ1-1; 8 bases agree with TRBD1. Germline-derived CDR1 and CDR2 are SGHTA and FQGNSA. The ends lost 2 bases at V and 8 bases at J; junction bases unmatched: 7. The CDR3 is made up of 14 amino acids. CDR3 DNA: TGTGCCAGCAGCTTACAGGGGGCGGAGGGCGAAGCTTTCTTT. Encoded protein: CASSLQGAEGEAFF. The full variable domain, with the rest looked up from reference TRBV7-2 and TRBJ1-1, is GAGVSQSPSNKVTEKGKDVELRCDPISGHTALYWYRQSLGQGLEFLIYFQGNSAPDKSGLPSDRFSAERTGGSVSTLTIQRTQQEDSAVYLCASSLQGAEGEAFFGQGTRLTVV.

The rearrangement uses TRBV5-8 and TRBJ2-4, with D perhaps matching TRBD1 or TRBD2 (5 bases each). CDR1 SGHTS and CDR2 YDEGEE come from the germline V gene. Deletions cut 4 bases from V and 2 bases from J, with 16 bases between. The CDR3 length is 16 residues. CDR3 in DNA: TGTGCCAGCAGCCGCCGACAGCCGGGAACCAAAAACATTCAGTACTTC. It is translated as CASSRRQPGTKNIQYF.

The chain couples TRBV6-1 to TRBJ1-1; 7 nucleotides align to TRBD1. The CDR3 consists of 18 residues. From germline, CDR1 is MNHNS and CDR2 SASEGT. The V segment lost 4 bases and the J segment 0 bases; nucleotides outside the gene matches: 14. The CDR3 DNA reads as TGTGCCAGCAGTGGAGGGGGCAGGGGGAGCAATATGAACACTGAAGCTTTCTTT. This sequence encodes CASSGGGRGSNMNTEAFF.

V usage is TRBV14 and J usage is TRBJ1-5, with a tentative D call TRBD1 (6 bases). The V end lost 2 bases, the J end lost 0 bases, and 14 bases lay between the germline ends. This CDR3 contains 17 residues. CDR1 is SGHDN, CDR2 FVKESK, per germline. CDR3 DNA sequence: TGTGCCAGCAGCCAAAACACAGGGACCATTAGCAATCAGCCCCAGCATTTT. Translated, it gives CASSQNTGTISNQPQHF.

J is TRBJ1-2 and V is TRBV9; 7 nucleotides align to TRBD1. Germline loops: CDR1 SGDLS, CDR2 YYNGEE. This CDR3 comprises 14 residues. V shed 2 bases, J shed 4 bases, and the junction held 5 bases outside the gene matches. CDR3 region: CASSVEQGRYGYTF. In DNA form, the CDR3 reads TGTGCCAGCAGCGTTGAACAGGGGCGCTATGGCTACACCTTC. The whole variable domain, filled in from reference TRBV9 and TRBJ1-2, reads DSGVTQTPKHLITATGQRVTLRCSPRSGDLSVYWYQQSLDQGLQFLIQYYNGEERAKGNILERFSAQQFPDLHSELNLSSLELGDSALYFCASSVEQGRYGYTFGSGTRLTVV.

The chain links TRBV7-2 to TRBJ2-1; perhaps D is TRBD1 or TRBD2 (6 bases each). This CDR3 spans 17 amino acids. Trimming stripped 2 bases from V and 0 bases from J, with 14 bases between. CDR1 is SGHTA and CDR2 is FQGNSA in the germline V gene. CDR3 sequence reads: CASSLRQGGSSYNEQFF. In DNA form, the CDR3 reads TGTGCCAGCAGCTTAAGACAAGGGGGGAGCTCCTACAATGAGCAGTTCTTC.

The genes are TRBV6-1 and TRBJ1-2, with a possible D match to TRBD1 (5 bases). From germline, CDR1 is MNHNS and CDR2 SASEGT. The V end was cut by 2 bases, the J end by 3 bases, with 10 bases between. The CDR3 is made up of 14 amino acids. CDR3 region: CASSERGIYYGYTF. CDR3 nucleotide sequence: TGTGCCAGCAGTGAAAGGGGCATTTACTATGGCTACACCTTC.

This chain uses TRBV11-3 with TRBJ2-3; the match to TRBD2 covers 12 bases. Germline CDR1 SGHNT, CDR2 YENEEA. After removal of 5 bases from V and 4 bases from J, the junction contained 4 bases not matched to a gene. This CDR3 has 15 residues. CDR3 sequence reads: CASSITSGRSDTQYF. CDR3 nucleotide sequence: TGTGCCAGCAGCATTACTAGCGGGAGGTCAGATACGCAGTATTTT.

At least ten counts were recorded for this clone. This chain links TRBV6-5 with TRBJ1-3; D unclear. Trimming took off 6 bases at V and 4 bases at J, with 7 bases between the two ends. Germline CDR1 MNHEY, CDR2 SVGAGI. The CDR3 length is 12 residues. The CDR3 loop reads CASRQPGNTIYF. CDR3 bases: TGTGCCAGCAGACAGCCCGGAAACACCATATATTTT.

This sequence joins TRBV4-3 and TRBJ1-5; TRBD1 matches 10 bases. The trim removed 3 bases at V and 2 bases at J, leaving 1 base unmatched. The CDR3 sequence is 15 residues long. CDR1 is LGHNA and CDR2 is YSLEER in the germline V gene. The CDR3 DNA reads TGCGCCAGCAGCCAGACAGGGGGCGGCAATCAGCCCCAGCATTTT. Amino acids: CASSQTGGGNQPQHF.

The chain carries TRBV7-2 and TRBJ1-5, with a possible D match to TRBD1 (5 bases). Per the germline V gene, CDR1 is SGHTA and CDR2 is FQGNSA. Trimming took off 5 bases at V and 7 bases at J, with 18 bases between the two ends. The CDR3 has 15 amino acids. The CDR3, as DNA: TGTGCCAGCAGCGCCGACGGGGTTAGGGGACAGCCCCAGCATTTT. Its protein product is CASSADGVRGQPQHF. The variable domain in full, completed from reference TRBV7-2 and TRBJ1-5, reads GAGVSQSPSNKVTEKGKDVELRCDPISGHTALYWYRQSLGQGLEFLIYFQGNSAPDKSGLPSDRFSAERTGGSVSTLTIQRTQQEDSAVYLCASSADGVRGQPQHFGDGTRLSIL.

This clone was seen only once. V usage is TRBV7-9 and J usage is TRBJ2-1; 7 nucleotides match TRBD1. This CDR3 has 18 residues. Germline loops: CDR1 SEHNR, CDR2 FQNEAQ (reference sequence). V lost 1 base and J lost 0; bases outside the gene matches: 9. The CDR3 here is CASSLGNRGQSSYNEQFF. The CDR3 nucleotides are TGTGCCAGCAGCTTAGGGAACAGGGGTCAGAGCTCCTACAATGAGCAGTTCTTC.

The chain employs TRBV5-1 and TRBJ1-4, with D tentatively TRBD1 (5 bases). The germline V and J ends were trimmed by 0 bases and 8 bases, with 14 bases remaining between them. From germline, CDR1 is SGHRS and CDR2 YFSETQ. There are 15 residues in the CDR3. This CDR3 is CASSLEGVPDEKLFF. As DNA, the CDR3 is TGCGCCAGCAGCTTGGAAGGGGTGCCCGACGAAAAACTGTTTTTT.

The chain links TRBV7-9 to TRBJ2-1; maybe TRBD2 (5 bases). The V and J ends lost 2 bases and 7 bases respectively, with 12 bases between them. The CDR3 loop spans 14 amino acids. Per the germline V gene, CDR1 is SEHNR and CDR2 is FQNEAQ (reference sequence). CDR3 protein: CASSLKPPGNEQFF. The CDR3, as DNA: TGTGCCAGCAGCTTAAAACCTCCGGGGAATGAGCAGTTCTTC.

This chain connects TRBV30 to TRBJ1-2; unclear D gene. Between the trimmed V and J ends, which lost 4 bases and 2 bases, there was a span of 8 bases. The CDR3 loop spans 12 amino acids. Germline V gives CDR1 GTSNPN, CDR2 SVGIG (reference sequence). This CDR3 reads CAWTTLNYGYTF. The CDR3 DNA is TGTGCCTGGACGACGCTGAACTATGGCTACACCTTC.

The chain is built from TRBV10-1 and TRBJ1-6; D gene ambiguous. Trimming stripped 0 bases from V and 4 bases from J, with 7 bases between. Germline-derived CDR1 and CDR2 are WNHNN and SYGVQD (reference sequence). This CDR3 comprises 15 residues. The CDR3, as DNA: TGCGCCAGCAGTGAGTCGGCACGGTATAATTCACCCCTCCACTTT. As protein: CASSESARYNSPLHF.